This entry lists 26 T cell receptor beta chains sequenced from one sample in a study of blood T cell repertoires in COVID-19. Data came from immunoSEQ multiplex PCR; TCRdb stores just in-frame clones and leaves some out. The table shows more than 70,000 clones, with 70% to 90% occurring only once. The sample consisted of peripheral blood. The receptor set was obtained from a man aged 50-59 years with acute or convalescent COVID-19.

The gene calls are TRBV12-3 or TRBV12-4 and TRBJ1-3, with D unresolved. The CDR3 extends over 12 amino acids. V was pared by 5 bases and J by 2 bases, with 4 bases between. The CDR3 here is CASSLTGNTIYF. The CDR3 DNA reads as TGTGCCAGCAGTCTTACTGGAAACACCATATATTTT.

The chain has TRBV30 and TRBJ1-2; D possibly corresponds to TRBD1 (5 bases). The CDR3 is made up of 14 amino acids. CDR1 and CDR2 from the germline V gene are GTSNPN and SVGIG (reference sequence). V lost 1 base and J 3 bases, leaving 12 bases between the germline ends. The CDR3, as DNA: TGTGCCTGGAGTGGGGGCAGGGCCTACTATGGCTACACCTTC. This sequence encodes CAWSGGRAYYGYTF. Full variable domain (rest looked up from reference TRBV30 and TRBJ1-2): SQTIHQWPATLVQPVGSPLSLECTVEGTSNPNLYWYRQAAGRGLQLLFYSVGIGQISSEVPQNLSASRPQDRQFILSSKKLLLSDSGFYLCAWSGGRAYYGYTFGSGTRLTVV.

V gene TRBV10-3 combines with J gene TRBJ2-7; 10 bases align to TRBD1. The V gene's germline CDR1 is ENHRY and CDR2 SYGVKD. The CDR3 loop spans 14 amino acids. J lost 10 bases, V lost 6 bases, and 12 bases had no gene match. Here the CDR3 reads CAIRTGQGEGSQYF. The CDR3 DNA reads as TGTGCCATCAGAACTGGACAGGGGGAAGGGTCTCAGTACTTC.

The chain combines TRBV11-2 with TRBJ1-6; a possible D gene is TRBD1 (5 bases). This CDR3 is built from 14 residues. With 1 base removed from V and 7 bases from J, the gap between germline ends came to 8 bases. CDR1 and CDR2 (germline): SGHAT, FQNNGV. The CDR3 loop is CASSLAGWNSPLHF. The CDR3 region has the DNA TGTGCCAGCAGCTTAGCAGGGTGGAATTCACCCCTCCACTTT.

This chain uses TRBV3-1 (or the pseudogene TRBV3-2) with TRBJ2-3; weak D call: TRBD1 (5 bases). The length of the CDR3 is 15 residues. CDR1 is LGHDT and CDR2 is YNNKEL in the germline V gene (reference sequence). Trimming took 0 bases from V and 2 from J, leaving 9 bases between them. Here the CDR3 DNA reads TGTGCCAGCAGCCAAGATTTCAGGGTCACAGATACGCAGTATTTT. The encoded protein is CASSQDFRVTDTQYF.

The V call is TRBV3-1 (or the pseudogene TRBV3-2), the J call TRBJ1-1, with D perhaps matching TRBD1 (6 bases). V was clipped by 0 bases and J by 2 bases, with 13 bases between them. CDR1 and CDR2 from the germline V gene are LGHDT and YNNKEL (reference sequence). The CDR3 sequence is 16 residues long. The DNA for the CDR3 is TGTGCCAGCAGCCAAGATAGGAGGACAGCCAACACTGAAGCTTTCTTT. Protein: CASSQDRRTANTEAFF.

The chain combines TRBV5-1 with TRBJ2-1; perhaps TRBD2 as D (6 bases). With 4 bases removed from V and 7 bases from J, the gap between germline ends came to 12 bases. Germline assignment: CDR1 SGHRS and CDR2 YFSETQ. This CDR3 has 13 amino acids. CDR3 sequence (DNA): TGCGCCAGCAGCCGTTACGGGGGAAATGAGCAGTTCTTC. This sequence encodes CASSRYGGNEQFF.

The V gene is TRBV12-3 or TRBV12-4, the J gene TRBJ2-2; no clear D gene. The germline V and J ends were trimmed by 4 bases and 6 bases, with 3 bases remaining between them. The CDR3 spans 11 residues. As DNA, the CDR3 is TGTGCCAGCAGTTCCGCCGGGGAGCTGTTTTTT. Encoded protein: CASSSAGELFF.

The V gene is TRBV29-1, the J gene TRBJ2-2, with 8 bases lining up with TRBD2. V shed 5 bases, J shed 0 bases, and the junction held 5 bases outside the gene matches. Germline assignment: CDR1 SQVTM and CDR2 ANQGSEA. This CDR3 contains 15 residues. In DNA, the CDR3 is TGCAGCGTTTCCGAACTAGCGGCGAACACCGGGGAGCTGTTTTTT. Residues: CSVSELAANTGELFF.

The chain recombines TRBV5-8 with TRBJ1-5; a possible D gene is TRBD1 (5 bases). CDR3 length: 15 amino acids. V was clipped by 4 bases and J by 2 bases, with 13 bases between them. CDR1 and CDR2 (germline): SGHTS, YDEGEE. The CDR3 spells CASSREGHRNQPQHF. The DNA for the CDR3 is TGTGCCAGCAGCAGGGAAGGACATCGCAATCAGCCCCAGCATTTT.

The chain employs TRBV19 and TRBJ2-1, with a weak D call TRBD1 (5 bases). Trimming removed 5 bases at V and 8 bases at J, with 22 bases between. This CDR3 is built from 16 residues. CDR1 is LNHDA, CDR2 SQIVND, per germline (reference sequence). The CDR3 DNA follows: TGTGCCAGTAGTGGAATCAGGGTGCATGGGTCAGATGAGCAGTTCTTC. This translates into CASSGIRVHGSDEQFF.

The chain employs TRBV7-3 and TRBJ2-2; D is uncertain. Germline CDR1 SGHTA, CDR2 FQGTGA. The CDR3 sequence is 15 residues long. Trimming removed 3 bases from V and 0 bases from J, with 8 bases in between. This CDR3 reads CASSLAGTNTGELFF. CDR3 DNA: TGTGCCAGCAGCTTGGCTGGTACGAACACCGGGGAGCTGTTTTTT.

This chain joins TRBV13 and TRBJ2-1; 8 positions match TRBD2. The CDR3 covers 18 residues. Germline V gene data show CDR1 as PRHDT and CDR2 as FYEKMQ (reference sequence). J lost 4 bases, V lost 2 bases, and 13 bases had no gene match. CDR3 nucleotide sequence: TGTGCCAGCAGCTTAAGTACTAGCGGATACACTACTTACAATGAGCAGTTCTTC. Translation gives CASSLSTSGYTTYNEQFF.

This clone was found once. V usage is TRBV19 and J usage is TRBJ2-1, with 7 nucleotides matching TRBD1. Germline CDR1 reads LNHDA; CDR2 reads SQIVND (reference sequence). There are 16 residues in the CDR3. With 4 bases clipped from V and 0 bases from J, the junction kept 6 bases outside the gene matches. CDR3 in amino acids: CASSKLQGSSYNEQFF. In DNA form, the CDR3 reads TGTGCCAGTAGTAAACTACAGGGGAGCTCCTACAATGAGCAGTTCTTC.

The V and J genes are TRBV6-1 and TRBJ2-5; D is perhaps TRBD1 (5 bases). V lost 0 bases to trimming and J lost 3 bases, with 11 bases between them. Germline loops: CDR1 MNHNS, CDR2 SASEGT. The CDR3 is 15 residues long. The CDR3 sequence is CASSEAFSREETQYF. The CDR3 coding sequence is TGTGCCAGCAGTGAAGCTTTCTCCAGGGAAGAGACCCAGTACTTC.

The chain carries TRBV4-1 and TRBJ1-5; 9 bases line up with TRBD1. The junction had 10 bases not matched to a gene; V was cut back by 4 bases and J by 0 bases. CDR1 is MGHRA and CDR2 is YSYEKL in the germline V gene. CDR3 length: 18 amino acids. CDR3 coding DNA: TGCGCCAGCAGCCCCCTGCAGGCGGGACAGGGTAGCAATCAGCCCCAGCATTTT. Translation gives CASSPLQAGQGSNQPQHF.

This sequence joins TRBV5-1 and TRBJ1-1; 12 bases line up with TRBD1. The CDR3 loop spans 14 amino acids. The ends lost 3 bases at V and 6 bases at J; junction bases unmatched: 3. Germline CDR1 SGHRS, CDR2 YFSETQ. DNA of the CDR3: TGCGCCAGCAGCTCGGGACAGGGGGCGCCTGAAGCTTTCTTT. This gives the protein CASSSGQGAPEAFF.

This sequence joins TRBV6-1 and TRBJ2-7, with a tentative D call TRBD2 (5 bases). CDR1 and CDR2 from the germline V gene are MNHNS and SASEGT. This CDR3 contains 17 residues. V gave up 0 bases and J gave up 0 bases, with 15 bases separating them. The CDR3 bases are TGTGCCAGCAGTGAAGCGTGGGAGACAACTAGCTCCTACGAGCAGTACGTC. Its protein product is CASSEAWETTSSYEQYV.

The chain has TRBV6-5 and TRBJ1-6, with D perhaps matching TRBD1 (5 bases). The germline gives CDR1 MNHEY, CDR2 SVGAGI. Trimming left V 8 bases short and J 8 bases short, with 10 bases between. CDR3 size: 12 residues. In DNA, the CDR3 is TGTGCCAGCCAGGGAAAACATTCACCCCTCCACTTT. This codes for CASQGKHSPLHF.

This chain joins TRBV2 and TRBJ1-2, with D unresolved. With 6 bases removed from V and 4 bases from J, the gap between germline ends came to 6 bases. CDR1 is SNHLY, CDR2 FYNNEI, per germline. This CDR3 spans 11 amino acids. The CDR3 is CASSVGYGYTF. DNA of the CDR3: TGTGCCAGCAGCGTCGGCTATGGCTACACCTTC.

The chain is built from TRBV6-5 and TRBJ2-5, with TRBD1 as a possible D gene (5 bases). This CDR3 comprises 13 residues. The V end was cut by 6 bases, the J end by 5 bases, with 13 bases between. The germline V gene encodes CDR1 MNHEY and CDR2 SVGAGI. This CDR3 is CASSPGYRETQYF. CDR3 sequence (DNA): TGTGCCAGCAGCCCAGGGTATCGGGAGACCCAGTACTTC.

This chain joins TRBV29-1 and TRBJ1-2, with 10 bases fitting TRBD1. The germline gives CDR1 SQVTM, CDR2 ANQGSEA. Losses at the gene ends were 7 bases for V and 3 bases for J; bases not matched to a gene: 8. The CDR3 sequence is 14 residues long. CDR3 DNA sequence: TGCAGCGCCTTAAGACAGGGGGCGGACTATGGCTACACCTTC. Translation: CSALRQGADYGYTF.

The chain links TRBV29-1 to TRBJ1-6, with TRBD1 matching 7 bases. The CDR3 consists of 19 residues. Germline CDR1 and CDR2: SQVTM and ANQGSEA. J gave up 0 bases and V 3 bases, and 14 bases lay outside the gene matches. For the CDR3, the DNA is TGCAGCGTTGAGTTTTCGGGACAGAAGCCCAGCTCCTATAATTCACCCCTCCACTTT. It encodes CSVEFSGQKPSSYNSPLHF.

The chain recombines TRBV30 with TRBJ2-3; no reliable D call. Trimming stripped 1 base from V and 2 bases from J, with 7 bases between. There are 13 residues in the CDR3. From germline, CDR1 is GTSNPN and CDR2 SVGIG (reference sequence). DNA for the CDR3: TGTGCCTGGAGTGGAGATTCCACAGATACGCAGTATTTT. Translating gives CAWSGDSTDTQYF. The variable domain in full, with the rest retrieved from reference TRBV30 and TRBJ2-3, is SQTIHQWPATLVQPVGSPLSLECTVEGTSNPNLYWYRQAAGRGLQLLFYSVGIGQISSEVPQNLSASRPQDRQFILSSKKLLLSDSGFYLCAWSGDSTDTQYFGPGTRLTVL.

This CDR3 reads CATSPTGQENTEAFF. In DNA, the CDR3 is TGTGCCACCAGTCCTACCGGACAGGAGAACACTGAAGCTTTCTTT. The chain carries TRBV24-1 and TRBJ1-1; 7 bases fit TRBD1. The CDR3 extends over 15 amino acids. The V and J ends lost 6 bases and 1 base, in that order; junction bases with no gene match: 7. Germline values: CDR1 KGHDR, CDR2 SFDVKD.

The rearrangement uses TRBV25-1 and TRBJ1-2, with D possibly TRBD1 on 5 matching bases. Germline assignment: CDR1 MGHDK and CDR2 SYGVNS. V gave up 0 bases and J gave up 6 bases, with 11 bases separating them. CDR3 length equals 14 residues. The CDR3 loop reads CASSEYPGVDGYTF. CDR3 sequence (DNA): TGTGCCAGCAGTGAATATCCGGGGGTGGATGGCTACACCTTC.